Given below is one TCR beta chain in context. As yet, its antigen is unknown. The data were obtained in a study of yellow fever vaccine responses in identical twins. Study results and caveats: Twins' T cell vaccine responses reportedly looked partly convergent, partly personalized.

CDR3 length equals 14 residues. V dropped 8 bases and J dropped 1 base, with 11 bases sitting between them. In TCRdb, the RT-PCR reads were re-called with MiXCR into one record per CDR3 protein. This table has some 2,400 distinct CDR3 sequences, 83% appearing once. The sequence came from a woman younger than 30 who received the yellow fever vaccine. This chain connects TRBV12-3 or TRBV12-4 to TRBJ1-4; no reliable D call. The specimen was T cells from blood (PBMCs), unsorted or a sorted subset (not recorded which), collected before or after yellow fever vaccination (not recorded which). The chain's CDR3 is CASRQDITNEKLFF. Here the CDR3 DNA reads TGTGCCAGCCGGCAAGATATAACTAATGAAAAACTGTTTTTT.